What follows describes a single T cell receptor (beta chain). The sample belongs to a study of blood T cell repertoires in COVID-19. For the study at large: The analysed material was cDNA or gDNA that came from T cells, B-cell-depleted T cells, or PBMCs.

Methods used by the authors: For nucleated cells, counts were estimated from reference gene primer amplification. The assay was immunoSEQ multiplex PCR, and TCRdb's table has in-frame clones only and misses some. The D gene and trimming were derived from the DNA, and the V and J assignments and clone size from that table. In the table there are 80,000 to 95,000 clones, around 85% of which are singletons. CDR3 length: 15 amino acids. The germline V gene encodes CDR1 SGHNT and CDR2 YYREEE (reference sequence). V lost 4 bases to trimming and J lost 3 bases; unmatched junction nucleotides: 4. The receptor was derived from a human donor in a cohort sampled during active COVID-19. The sample comprised peripheral blood. The V and J genes are TRBV5-4 and TRBJ2-1; 10 nucleotides match TRBD1. CDR3 sequence (DNA): TGTGCCAGCAGCCGGGACAGGGGTTTCTACAATGAGCAGTTCTTC. Translation: CASSRDRGFYNEQFF.